These 20 T cell receptor beta chains came from one sample sequenced in a study of blood T cell repertoires in COVID-19. Clones were read by immunoSEQ multiplex PCR, and TCRdb kept only the in-frame ones, dropping some. The sample has roughly 35,000 clones, around nine tenths seen once. The sequenced material came from peripheral blood. The receptor set was obtained from a man in his sixties with active COVID-19.

The chain uses TRBV29-1 and TRBJ2-1, with 8 bases that match TRBD2. V lost 1 base and J lost 9; bases outside the gene matches: 8. CDR3 size: 14 residues. CDR1 and CDR2 (germline): SQVTM, ANQGSEA. CDR3 bases: TGCAGCGTTGAAGCGGGAGGGCCAATCGGTGAGCAGTTCTTC. Its translation is CSVEAGGPIGEQFF.

The chain links TRBV7-6 to TRBJ1-1, with 7 bases fitting TRBD1. The CDR3 length is 15 residues. Germline CDR1 is SGHVS and CDR2 is FNYEAQ. J lost 1 base, V lost 5 bases, and 7 bases had no gene match. The CDR3 DNA reads as TGTGCCAGCAGCGTGCGGACAGGCCAGAACACTGAAGCTTTCTTT. It is translated as CASSVRTGQNTEAFF.

The rearrangement links TRBV6-5 to TRBJ1-2, with a tentative D call TRBD1 (6 bases). The CDR3 has 11 residues. V was cut by 6 bases and J by 7 bases, with 9 bases left in between. CDR1 is MNHEY, CDR2 SVGAGI, per germline. The CDR3 spells CASRTGFGYTF. Here the CDR3 DNA reads TGTGCCAGCAGAACAGGGTTTGGCTACACCTTC.

This chain links TRBV3-1 (or the pseudogene TRBV3-2) with TRBJ2-5; 9 bases match TRBD2. Germline-derived CDR1 and CDR2 are LGHDT and YNNKEL (reference sequence). The junction had 9 bases not matched to a gene; V was cut back by 0 bases and J by 4 bases. The CDR3 runs 17 residues. DNA of the CDR3: TGTGCCAGCAGCCAAGAAGCAAGAGCGGGAGGCAGAGAGACCCAGTACTTC. It is translated as CASSQEARAGGRETQYF.

The CDR3 sequence: CAVGTENQETQYF. Here the CDR3 DNA reads TGTGCCGTAGGGACAGAGAACCAAGAGACCCAGTACTTC. The chain couples TRBV10-3 to TRBJ2-5; 7 bases align to TRBD1. Germline V gene sequence: CDR1 ENHRY, CDR2 SYGVKD. Germline trimming cut 11 bases from V and 0 bases from J; bases unmatched to any gene: 6. This CDR3 comprises 13 residues.

The chain has TRBV28 and TRBJ2-7, with 7 positions matching TRBD2. Trimming cost V 5 bases and J 0 bases; bases outside gene matches: 7. Germline V gives CDR1 MDHEN, CDR2 SYDVKM. The CDR3 covers 15 residues. The CDR3 loop reads CASSGWASGSYEQYF. The CDR3 nucleotides read TGTGCCAGCAGTGGCTGGGCTAGCGGCTCCTACGAGCAGTACTTC. Drawing the rest from reference TRBV28 and TRBJ2-7, the complete variable domain is DVKVTQSSRYLVKRTGEKVFLECVQDMDHENMFWYRQDPGLGLRLIYFSYDVKMKEKGDIPEGYSVSREKKERFSLILESASTNQTSMYLCASSGWASGSYEQYFGPGTRLTVT.

This rearrangement joins TRBV18 to TRBJ2-7; 11 bases match TRBD2. V shed 5 bases, J shed 2 bases, and the junction held 5 bases outside the gene matches. CDR1 is KGHSH and CDR2 is LQKENI in the germline V gene. The CDR3 is 15 residues long. The CDR3 DNA reads TGTGCCAGCTCAGCCTCACTAGCGGGAGCCTACGAGCAGTACTTC. Translation: CASSASLAGAYEQYF.

J is TRBJ2-4 and V is TRBV5-1; 12 positions match TRBD2. CDR1 and CDR2 from the germline V gene are SGHRS and YFSETQ. The CDR3 consists of 16 residues. Unmatched junction bases numbered 10, after V lost 4 bases and J lost 8 bases. CDR3 region: CASSPPELAGGDIQYF. The CDR3 coding sequence is TGCGCCAGCAGCCCCCCAGAACTAGCGGGAGGAGACATTCAGTACTTC.

This chain uses TRBV27 with TRBJ2-2; D is perhaps TRBD2 (7 bases). Trimming removed 7 bases from V and 7 bases from J, with 13 bases in between. Germline V gene sequence: CDR1 MNHEY, CDR2 SMNVEV (reference sequence). The CDR3 spans 13 residues. CDR3 sequence: CASTAGGHGELFF. CDR3 DNA: TGTGCCAGCACGGCCGGGGGGCACGGGGAGCTGTTTTTT.

The chain has TRBV11-2 and TRBJ2-1; 9 bases match TRBD1. Germline V gives CDR1 SGHAT, CDR2 FQNNGV. The V segment lost 0 bases and the J segment 7 bases; nucleotides outside the gene matches: 10. This CDR3 has 17 amino acids. CDR3 in amino acids: CASSLDNLDRGMNEQFF. CDR3 nucleotides: TGTGCCAGCAGCTTAGATAATTTGGACAGGGGAATGAATGAGCAGTTCTTC.

V usage is TRBV27 and J usage is TRBJ1-2; 7 positions agree with TRBD1. The J segment lost 3 bases and the V segment lost 5 bases, leaving 3 bases of the junction unmatched. This CDR3 contains 13 residues. The germline V gene encodes CDR1 MNHEY and CDR2 SMNVEV (reference sequence). The CDR3 is CASSGTAHYGYTF. In nucleotides, the CDR3 is TGTGCCAGCAGTGGGACAGCTCACTATGGCTACACCTTC.

In this sample, this clone is medium-sized (0.01 to 0.1%). J is TRBJ2-7 and V is TRBV2; TRBD2 matches at 10 bases. Germline CDR1 and CDR2: SNHLY and FYNNEI. The ends lost 5 bases at V and 2 bases at J; junction bases unmatched: 3. The CDR3 is 14 residues long. For the CDR3, the DNA is TGTGCCAGCAGTCCTACTAGCGGGACCTACGAGCAGTACTTC. Translated, it gives CASSPTSGTYEQYF. The variable domain in full, with the rest retrieved from reference TRBV2 and TRBJ2-7, is EPEVTQTPSHQVTQMGQEVILRCVPISNHLYFYWYRQILGQKVEFLVSFYNNEISEKSEIFDDQFSVERPDGSNFTLKIRSTKLEDSAMYFCASSPTSGTYEQYFGPGTRLTVT.

This chain uses TRBV5-1 with TRBJ1-4; possible D gene TRBD1, 6 bases. V was pared by 1 base and J by 7 bases, with 14 bases between. There are 15 residues in the CDR3. Germline V gene data show CDR1 as SGHRS and CDR2 as YFSETQ. CDR3 in DNA: TGCGCCAGCAGCTTGTCTGGGGGCAAGAGTGAAAAACTGTTTTTT. Translating gives CASSLSGGKSEKLFF.

The genes are TRBV11-2 and TRBJ2-3, with a tentative D call TRBD1 (6 bases). The length of the CDR3 is 15 residues. CDR1 SGHAT and CDR2 FQNNGV come from the germline V gene. Trimming shortened V by 1 base and J by 4 bases, and 12 bases separated the two germline ends. CDR3 DNA: TGTGCCAGCAGCTTAGGGGCCACAGGGCCAGATACGCAGTATTTT. Translating it yields CASSLGATGPDTQYF.

The genes are TRBV20-1 and TRBJ1-2; a possible D gene is TRBD1 (6 bases). Germline V lookup: CDR1 DFQATT, CDR2 SNEGSKA (reference sequence). Trimming removed 5 bases from V and 6 bases from J, with 10 bases in between. CDR3 length: 11 residues. This CDR3 reads CSAGQGNGYTF. The CDR3 DNA follows: TGCAGTGCTGGGCAGGGGAATGGCTACACCTTC.

There are a few counts of this clone. The rearrangement links TRBV5-8 to TRBJ2-7; 10 bases line up with TRBD2. V was pared by 4 bases and J by 0 bases, with 4 bases of the junction left unmatched. The CDR3 extends over 15 amino acids. Germline V gene sequence: CDR1 SGHTS, CDR2 YDEGEE. Here the CDR3 reads CASSRSGRGSYEQYF. For the CDR3, the DNA is TGTGCCAGCAGCCGGAGCGGGAGGGGCTCCTACGAGCAGTACTTC.

This chain links TRBV28 with TRBJ2-6; tentative D call: TRBD2 (6 bases). Trimming shortened V by 3 bases and J by 7 bases, and 13 bases separated the two germline ends. Germline values: CDR1 MDHEN, CDR2 SYDVKM. The CDR3 sequence is 15 residues long. CDR3 sequence: CASSLGRRVANVLTF. The CDR3 DNA follows: TGTGCCAGCAGTTTGGGACGGAGGGTAGCCAACGTCCTGACTTTC.

The chain recombines TRBV28 with TRBJ1-5, with 8 bases that match TRBD1. Germline lookup yields CDR1 MDHEN and CDR2 SYDVKM. The CDR3 covers 16 residues. V lost 5 bases to trimming and J lost 4 bases; unmatched junction nucleotides: 10. The DNA of the CDR3 is TGTGCCAGCAGTGGGCAGGGGGCTTTGGGAAATCAGCCCCAGCATTTT. This codes for CASSGQGALGNQPQHF.

CDR3 DNA sequence: TGTGCCAGCAGCCAAGATCGAGGAGAGACCCAGTACTTC. It is translated as CASSQDRGETQYF. The chain carries TRBV4-2 and TRBJ2-5, with no clear D. From germline, CDR1 is LGHNA and CDR2 YNFKEQ. The V gene lost 0 bases and the J gene lost 4 bases, with 6 bases spanning the gap. This CDR3 region has 13 residues.

The chain employs TRBV24-1 and TRBJ2-1; 10 bases agree with TRBD2. V lost 1 base, J lost 8 bases, and 7 bases stayed unmatched. Germline V gene data show CDR1 as KGHDR and CDR2 as SFDVKD. The CDR3 loop spans 16 amino acids. CDR3 protein: CATSDFTASGSHEQFF. The CDR3 coding sequence is TGTGCCACCAGTGATTTCACGGCTAGCGGGAGCCATGAGCAGTTCTTC.